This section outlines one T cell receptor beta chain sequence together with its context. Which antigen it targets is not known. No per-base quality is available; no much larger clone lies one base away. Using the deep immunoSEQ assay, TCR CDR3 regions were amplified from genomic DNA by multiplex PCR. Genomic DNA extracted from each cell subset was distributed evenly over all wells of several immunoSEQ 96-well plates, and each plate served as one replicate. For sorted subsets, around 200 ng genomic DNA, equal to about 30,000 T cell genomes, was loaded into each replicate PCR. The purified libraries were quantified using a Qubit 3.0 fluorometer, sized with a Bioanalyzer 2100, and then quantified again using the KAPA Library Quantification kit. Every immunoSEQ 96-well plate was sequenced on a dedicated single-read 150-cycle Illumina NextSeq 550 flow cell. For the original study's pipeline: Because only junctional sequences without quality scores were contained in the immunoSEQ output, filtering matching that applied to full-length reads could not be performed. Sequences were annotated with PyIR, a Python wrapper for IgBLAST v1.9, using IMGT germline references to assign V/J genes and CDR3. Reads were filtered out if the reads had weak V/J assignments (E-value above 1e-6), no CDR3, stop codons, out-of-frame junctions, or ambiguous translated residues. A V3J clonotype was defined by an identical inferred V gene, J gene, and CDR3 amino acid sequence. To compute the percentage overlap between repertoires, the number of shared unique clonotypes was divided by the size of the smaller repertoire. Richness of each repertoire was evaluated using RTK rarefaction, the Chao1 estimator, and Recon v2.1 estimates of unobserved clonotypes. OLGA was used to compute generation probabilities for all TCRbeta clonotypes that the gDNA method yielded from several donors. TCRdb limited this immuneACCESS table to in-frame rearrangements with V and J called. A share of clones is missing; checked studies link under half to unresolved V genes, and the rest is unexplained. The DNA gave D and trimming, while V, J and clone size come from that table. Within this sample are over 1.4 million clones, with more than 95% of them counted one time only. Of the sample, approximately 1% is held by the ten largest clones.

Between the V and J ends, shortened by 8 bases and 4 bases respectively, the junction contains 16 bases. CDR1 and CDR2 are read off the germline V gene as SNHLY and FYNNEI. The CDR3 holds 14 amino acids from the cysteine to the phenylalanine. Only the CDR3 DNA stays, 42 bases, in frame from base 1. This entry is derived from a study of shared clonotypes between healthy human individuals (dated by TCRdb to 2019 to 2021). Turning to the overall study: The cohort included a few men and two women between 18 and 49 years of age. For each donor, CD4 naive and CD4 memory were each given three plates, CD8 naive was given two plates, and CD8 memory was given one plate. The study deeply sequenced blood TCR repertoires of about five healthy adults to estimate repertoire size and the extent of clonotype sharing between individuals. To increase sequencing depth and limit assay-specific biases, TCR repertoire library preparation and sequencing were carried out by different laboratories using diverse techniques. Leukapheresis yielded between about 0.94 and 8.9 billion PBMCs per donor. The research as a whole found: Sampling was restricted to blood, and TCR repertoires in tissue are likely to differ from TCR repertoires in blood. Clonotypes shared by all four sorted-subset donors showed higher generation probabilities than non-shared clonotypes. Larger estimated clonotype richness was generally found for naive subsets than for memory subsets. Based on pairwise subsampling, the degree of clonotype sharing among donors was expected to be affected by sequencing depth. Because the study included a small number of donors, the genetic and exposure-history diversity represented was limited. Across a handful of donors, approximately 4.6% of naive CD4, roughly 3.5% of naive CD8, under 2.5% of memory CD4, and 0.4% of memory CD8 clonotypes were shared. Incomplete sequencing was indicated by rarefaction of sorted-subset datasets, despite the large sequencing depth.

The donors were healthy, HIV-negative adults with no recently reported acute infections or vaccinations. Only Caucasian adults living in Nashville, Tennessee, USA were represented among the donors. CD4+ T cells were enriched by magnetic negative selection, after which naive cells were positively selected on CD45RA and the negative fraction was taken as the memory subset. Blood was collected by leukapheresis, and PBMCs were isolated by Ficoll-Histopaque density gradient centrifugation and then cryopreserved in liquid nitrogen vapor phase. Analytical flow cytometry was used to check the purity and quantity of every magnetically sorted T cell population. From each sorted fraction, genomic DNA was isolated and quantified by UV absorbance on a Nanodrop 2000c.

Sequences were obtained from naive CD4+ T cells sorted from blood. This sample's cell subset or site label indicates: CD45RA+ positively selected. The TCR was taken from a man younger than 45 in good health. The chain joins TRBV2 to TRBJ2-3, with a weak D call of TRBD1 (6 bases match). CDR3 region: CASHLQGSPDTQYF. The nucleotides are TGTGCCAGCCACCTACAGGGATCCCCAGATACGCAGTATTTT.